Listed here are 27 T cell receptor beta chains from one sample, sequenced in a study of blood T cell repertoires in COVID-19. The protocol was immunoSEQ multiplex PCR, while the TCRdb copy is restricted to in-frame clones and leaves out a portion. The sample consists of approximately 290,000 clones, about nine tenths of them appearing once. Source material: peripheral blood. The receptors were gathered from a woman aged 25-40 years with COVID-19, enrolled during active disease.

This chain uses TRBV7-2 with TRBJ1-2, with a possible D match to TRBD1 (6 bases). Germline V gene sequence: CDR1 SGHTA, CDR2 FQGNSA. The CDR3 spans 15 residues. V was cut by 11 bases and J by 0 bases, with 19 bases left in between. In DNA, the CDR3 is TGTGCCTCCACCGGCGGGGGGGCTGCTAACTATGGCTACACCTTC. Translating it yields CASTGGGAANYGYTF.

This clone was seen a few times. The chain is built from TRBV10-1 and TRBJ1-5; D may be TRBD1 (6 bases). V lost 6 bases and J lost 0, with 18 bases in between. Germline V gives CDR1 WNHNN, CDR2 SYGVQD (reference sequence). The CDR3 is 17 amino acids. Here the CDR3 reads CASRDSCNYGSNQPQHF. The DNA for the CDR3 is TGCGCCAGCAGGGACAGTTGTAACTATGGTAGCAATCAGCCCCAGCATTTT.

The chain employs TRBV30 and TRBJ2-7; D possibly corresponds to TRBD1 (6 bases). The V end lost 2 bases, the J end lost 2 bases, and 16 bases lay between the germline ends. The CDR3 extends over 15 amino acids. The germline gives CDR1 GTSNPN, CDR2 SVGIG (reference sequence). CDR3: CAWSPLQGFPYEQYF. The DNA of the CDR3 is TGTGCCTGGAGTCCCCTACAGGGATTTCCCTACGAGCAGTACTTC.

This clone appeared a few times. The chain combines TRBV13 with TRBJ1-2; 7 bases are a match to TRBD1. The CDR3 has 18 amino acids. The V segment lost 0 bases and the J segment 2 bases; nucleotides outside the gene matches: 12. Germline CDR1 is PRHDT and CDR2 is FYEKMQ (reference sequence). Here the CDR3 DNA reads TGTGCCAGCAGCTTAGGCGGACTGAAGGGACAGACCAACTATGGCTACACCTTC. Translation: CASSLGGLKGQTNYGYTF.

J is TRBJ2-3 and V is TRBV30, with TRBD2 matching 10 bases. From germline, CDR1 is GTSNPN and CDR2 SVGIG (reference sequence). V was pared by 4 bases and J by 5 bases, with 0 bases of the junction left unmatched. The CDR3 is 12 amino acids. CDR3 in DNA: TGTGCCTGGACTAGCGGGAGAGATACGCAGTATTTT. Protein product: CAWTSGRDTQYF.

The chain uses TRBV6-5 and TRBJ2-3, with TRBD2 matching 8 bases. The junction had 10 bases not matched to a gene; V was cut back by 6 bases and J by 5 bases. The CDR3 is 15 residues long. CDR1 is MNHEY and CDR2 is SVGAGI in the germline V gene. CDR3 region: CASRQRAGEGDTQYF. The CDR3 nucleotides read TGTGCCAGCAGGCAGAGAGCGGGAGAAGGAGATACGCAGTATTTT.

This rearrangement joins TRBV19 to TRBJ2-2, with 9 nucleotides matching TRBD2. V was clipped by 5 bases and J by 4 bases; unmatched bases: 14. Germline CDR1 is LNHDA and CDR2 is SQIVND (reference sequence). CDR3 length: 18 amino acids. The CDR3: CASSDPWGAGGRTGELFF. The CDR3, as DNA: TGTGCCAGTAGTGACCCGTGGGGAGCGGGAGGTCGCACCGGGGAGCTGTTTTTT.

V is TRBV11-2 and J is TRBJ1-1, with D perhaps matching TRBD1 (5 bases). From germline, CDR1 is SGHAT and CDR2 FQNNGV. V was cut by 2 bases and J by 4 bases, with 11 bases left in between. The CDR3 has 14 residues. CDR3 coding DNA: TGTGCCAGCAGCTTAACGGGGGGGGTCACTGAAGCTTTCTTT. This sequence encodes CASSLTGGVTEAFF.

The J gene is TRBJ1-3, the V gene TRBV2; a possible D gene is TRBD1 (5 bases). Germline V CDR1 and CDR2: SNHLY, FYNNEI. The CDR3 contains 15 residues. V dropped 7 bases and J dropped 0 bases, with 13 bases sitting between them. CDR3 protein: CASTTEPSSGNTIYF. The CDR3 coding sequence is TGTGCCAGCACGACAGAGCCTTCCTCTGGAAACACCATATATTTT.

CDR3 sequence: CASSQEMTGPQPQHF. CDR3 coding DNA: TGTGCCAGCAGCCAAGAGATGACAGGGCCCCAGCCCCAGCATTTT. The chain has TRBV3-1 (or the pseudogene TRBV3-2) and TRBJ1-5, with TRBD1 matching 7 bases. The CDR3 totals 15 residues. V dropped 0 bases and J dropped 7; count of bases not matched to a gene: 6. Germline V gene sequence: CDR1 LGHDT, CDR2 YNNKEL (reference sequence).

The chain combines TRBV2 with TRBJ2-7; 13 bases align to TRBD2. This CDR3 region has 16 residues. Germline CDR1 is SNHLY and CDR2 is FYNNEI. J gave up 7 bases and V 3 bases, and 9 bases lay outside the gene matches. The CDR3 loop reads CASSETSGRPPREQYF. CDR3 sequence (DNA): TGTGCCAGCAGTGAGACTAGCGGGAGGCCCCCTAGAGAGCAGTACTTC.

The chain employs TRBV29-1 and TRBJ1-1; 7 bases match TRBD1. Germline CDR1 is SQVTM and CDR2 is ANQGSEA. This CDR3 is 13 amino acids long. Trimming removed 7 bases from V and 6 bases from J; junction bases left unmatched: 11. The CDR3 coding sequence is TGCAGCGCCCGGGACAGACTTGACGCTGAAGCTTTCTTT. Protein product: CSARDRLDAEAFF.

This clone has just one count. The chain uses TRBV5-6 and TRBJ2-1; 11 nucleotides align to TRBD2. Germline V lookup: CDR1 SGHDT, CDR2 YYEEEE. The length of the CDR3 is 15 residues. After removal of 4 bases from V and 8 bases from J, the junction contained 8 bases not matched to a gene. The CDR3 reads CASSPGLAARDEQFF. CDR3 nucleotides: TGTGCCAGCAGCCCGGGACTAGCGGCCCGGGATGAGCAGTTCTTC.

The rearrangement links TRBV5-1 to TRBJ1-4; 7 positions agree with TRBD1. The CDR3 covers 16 residues. CDR1 and CDR2 (germline): SGHRS, YFSETQ. The V and J ends lost 4 bases and 5 bases, in that order; junction bases with no gene match: 11. CDR3: CASSPGDRVENEKLFF. The CDR3 DNA sequence: TGCGCCAGCAGCCCGGGAGACAGGGTTGAAAATGAAAAACTGTTTTTT. Complete variable domain (other parts from reference TRBV5-1 and TRBJ1-4): KAGVTQTPRYLIKTRGQQVTLSCSPISGHRSVSWYQQTPGQGLQFLFEYFSETQRNKGNFPGRFSGRQFSNSRSEMNVSTLELGDSALYLCASSPGDRVENEKLFFGSGTQLSVL.

The J gene is TRBJ1-6, the V gene TRBV28, with D possibly matching TRBD1 (6 bases). This CDR3 has 15 residues. The germline V gene encodes CDR1 MDHEN and CDR2 SYDVKM. The V end was cut by 5 bases, the J end by 5 bases, with 13 bases between. The CDR3 region is CASSRQDMNNSPLHF. DNA for the CDR3: TGTGCCAGCAGTCGACAGGATATGAATAATTCACCCCTCCACTTT.

The chain employs TRBV27 and TRBJ1-2; possibly TRBD1 for D (6 bases). Germline V gene sequence: CDR1 MNHEY, CDR2 SMNVEV (reference sequence). Trimming removed 5 bases at V and 0 bases at J, with 13 bases between. The CDR3 extends over 15 amino acids. This CDR3 reads CASSLTGPANYGYTF. CDR3 nucleotide sequence: TGTGCCAGCAGTCTCACAGGGCCAGCTAACTATGGCTACACCTTC.

The rearrangement links TRBV30 to TRBJ1-1, with D unresolved. Trimming shortened V by 5 bases and J by 3 bases, and 7 bases separated the two germline ends. Germline V gene sequence: CDR1 GTSNPN, CDR2 SVGIG (reference sequence). The CDR3 has 11 amino acids. CDR3: CAWVADTEAFF. The CDR3 DNA reads as TGTGCCTGGGTGGCGGACACTGAAGCTTTCTTT.

The chain carries TRBV5-5 and TRBJ1-2; maybe TRBD1 (6 bases). The germline V and J ends were trimmed by 4 bases and 6 bases, with 13 bases remaining between them. The CDR3 length is 13 residues. Germline V gene data show CDR1 as SGHKS and CDR2 as YYEKEE (reference sequence). The CDR3 DNA is TGTGCCAGCAGCAACAACAGGGCTCATGGCTACACCTTC. Its translation is CASSNNRAHGYTF.

The genes are TRBV19 and TRBJ1-1, with TRBD1 matching over 9 bases. The CDR3 is 14 amino acids. Per germline, CDR1 LNHDA and CDR2 SQIVND (reference sequence). Trimming at V came to 7 bases and at J to 5 bases, leaving 8 bases not matched to a gene. CDR3 nucleotides: TGTGCCAGTACCATACAGGGGGCGCGGACTGAAGCTTTCTTT. Protein: CASTIQGARTEAFF.

CDR3 region: CASSFHPSYEQYF. For the CDR3, the DNA is TGTGCCAGCAGTTTCCATCCCTCCTACGAGCAGTACTTC. The rearrangement joins TRBV27 to TRBJ2-7, with D unresolved. V was clipped by 3 bases and J by 0 bases, with 6 bases between them. The CDR3 totals 13 residues. From germline, CDR1 is MNHEY and CDR2 SMNVEV (reference sequence).

This sequence joins TRBV5-8 and TRBJ2-5; TRBD2 matches at 7 bases. Per the germline V gene, CDR1 is SGHTS and CDR2 is YDEGEE. The V and J ends lost 0 bases and 5 bases, in that order; junction bases with no gene match: 7. This CDR3 comprises 15 residues. DNA for the CDR3: TGTGCCAGCAGCTTGGAGTGGGGGGGAAAGGAGACCCAGTACTTC. It encodes CASSLEWGGKETQYF. The entire variable domain, with the rest obtained from reference TRBV5-8 and TRBJ2-5, is as follows: EAGVTQSPTHLIKTRGQQATLRCSPISGHTSVYWYQQALGLGLQFLLWYDEGEERNRGNFPPRFSGRQFPNYSSELNVNALELEDSALYLCASSLEWGGKETQYFGPGTRLLVL.

This chain connects TRBV7-2 to TRBJ1-5; the D gene is possibly TRBD1 (6 bases). CDR3 length: 13 residues. Germline CDR1 SGHTA, CDR2 FQGNSA. Trimming pared 5 bases from V and 5 bases from J, leaving 10 bases between. This CDR3 reads CASSAAGDQPQHF. The CDR3 DNA reads TGTGCCAGCAGCGCCGCAGGGGATCAGCCCCAGCATTTT.

This clone was seen a single time. The J gene is TRBJ1-6, the V gene TRBV5-4; D call uncertain. Germline lookup yields CDR1 SGHNT and CDR2 YYREEE (reference sequence). Between the trimmed V and J ends, which lost 4 bases and 14 bases, there was a span of 10 bases. The CDR3 sequence is 11 residues long. CDR3: CASSLGGALHF. CDR3 nucleotides: TGTGCCAGCAGCCTGGGCGGGGCCCTCCACTTT. Full variable domain (outside the CDR3, taken from reference TRBV5-4 and TRBJ1-6): ETGVTQSPTHLIKTRGQQVTLRCSSQSGHNTVSWYQQALGQGPQFIFQYYREEENGRGNFPPRFSGLQFPNYSSELNVNALELDDSALYLCASSLGGALHFGNGTRLTVT.

CDR3 DNA sequence: TGTGCCACCAGTGAAGAACAGGGTTCACAGGTTGGGGATGGCTACACCTTC. Protein product: CATSEEQGSQVGDGYTF. The gene calls are TRBV24-1 and TRBJ1-2; a weak D match, TRBD1 (6 bases). V was trimmed by 4 bases and J by 6 bases, leaving 23 bases between them. Germline CDR1 and CDR2: KGHDR and SFDVKD. CDR3 length: 17 amino acids.

The genes are TRBV10-3 and TRBJ1-2; TRBD1 might be the D (5 bases). Trimming cost V 10 bases and J 2 bases, with 14 bases left between them. This CDR3 is 13 amino acids long. Per the germline V gene, CDR1 is ENHRY and CDR2 is SYGVKD. DNA of the CDR3: TGTGCCACAACAACCGACAGAAACTATGGCTACACCTTC. As protein: CATTTDRNYGYTF.

V usage is TRBV6-5 and J usage is TRBJ1-1; D gene unclear. Germline V gene lookup returns CDR1 MNHEY and CDR2 SVGAGI. The V end lost 5 bases, the J end lost 0 bases, and 7 bases lay between the germline ends. The CDR3 is made up of 13 amino acids. Here the CDR3 DNA reads TGTGCCAGCAGTACTCATATGAACACTGAAGCTTTCTTT. Residues: CASSTHMNTEAFF.

The gene calls are TRBV12-3 or TRBV12-4 and TRBJ1-2; D might be TRBD1 (6 bases). This CDR3 is 12 amino acids long. Trimming removed 8 bases at V and 5 bases at J, with 12 bases between. The CDR3 region is CASGKGGYGYTF. The CDR3 nucleotides are TGTGCCAGCGGAAAAGGGGGATATGGCTACACCTTC.